A single sample is the source of the 10 T cell receptor beta chains below, sequenced in a study of blood T cell repertoires in COVID-19. Clones were read by immunoSEQ multiplex PCR, and TCRdb kept only the in-frame ones, dropping some. This repertoire shows 250,000 to 350,000 clones, more than 80% found once; its top ten account for 6.4%. Sequencing was carried out using peripheral blood. These receptors all come from a man aged 18 to 35 who had recovered from COVID-19.

This clone showed up just once. The chain employs TRBV5-1 and TRBJ1-1; 7 bases are shared with TRBD1. CDR3 length equals 15 residues. Germline V gene data show CDR1 as SGHRS and CDR2 as YFSETQ. V was pared by 4 bases and J by 4 bases, with 10 bases of the junction left unmatched. Here the CDR3 reads CASSPDTGVSTEAFF. The CDR3 DNA is TGCGCCAGCAGCCCTGACACAGGGGTCTCCACTGAAGCTTTCTTT.

The gene calls are TRBV4-1 and TRBJ2-7; 8 positions agree with TRBD1. This CDR3 has 14 residues. J was trimmed by 2 bases and V by 4 bases; bases with no gene match: 4. Per the germline V gene, CDR1 is MGHRA and CDR2 is YSYEKL. The CDR3 nucleotides read TGCGCCAGCAGCCCGGGACAGGAGGCCTACGAGCAGTACTTC. It specifies CASSPGQEAYEQYF.

The chain has TRBV7-2 and TRBJ1-5; the match to TRBD1 covers 7 bases. The CDR3 is 14 residues long. V gave up 5 bases and J gave up 8 bases; unmatched junction bases: 9. Germline assignment: CDR1 SGHTA and CDR2 FQGNSA. Here the CDR3 reads CASSEQGPAEPQHF. The CDR3 DNA reads TGTGCCAGCAGCGAACAGGGGCCCGCCGAGCCCCAGCATTTT. The whole variable domain, remainder taken from reference TRBV7-2 and TRBJ1-5, is GAGVSQSPSNKVTEKGKDVELRCDPISGHTALYWYRQSLGQGLEFLIYFQGNSAPDKSGLPSDRFSAERTGGSVSTLTIQRTQQEDSAVYLCASSEQGPAEPQHFGDGTRLSIL.

The chain uses TRBV7-9 and TRBJ1-2, with 12 bases that match TRBD1. The trim removed 5 bases at V and 0 bases at J, leaving 7 bases unmatched. The CDR3 spans 17 residues. Germline values: CDR1 SEHNR, CDR2 FQNEAQ (reference sequence). CDR3 bases: TGTGCCAGCAGCCCGGGACAGGGGGCGAGTACTAACTATGGCTACACCTTC. It specifies CASSPGQGASTNYGYTF.

The chain employs TRBV19 and TRBJ2-5; TRBD2 agrees at 13 bases. Germline V lookup: CDR1 LNHDA, CDR2 SQIVND (reference sequence). The CDR3 has 15 residues. The V and J ends lost 4 bases and 7 bases, in that order; junction bases with no gene match: 6. CDR3 sequence: CASSTWTSGSGTQYF. CDR3 bases: TGTGCCAGTAGTACCTGGACTAGCGGGAGCGGGACCCAGTACTTC.

This clone was observed once. This chain links TRBV18 with TRBJ1-2, with 12 bases lining up with TRBD1. With V trimmed by 1 base and J by 7 bases, 10 bases remained unmatched. The CDR3 totals 17 residues. Germline V gives CDR1 KGHSH, CDR2 LQKENI. The CDR3 sequence is CASSPLMAGTGGPGYTF. The CDR3 DNA reads as TGTGCCAGCTCACCACTGATGGCCGGGACAGGGGGCCCTGGCTACACCTTC.

V is TRBV7-2 and J is TRBJ1-2; TRBD1 matches 8 bases. Per germline, CDR1 SGHTA and CDR2 FQGNSA. The CDR3 is 15 amino acids. After removal of 5 bases from V and 6 bases from J, the junction contained 11 bases not matched to a gene. CDR3 nucleotide sequence: TGTGCCAGCAGCCTTCCGGGACAGGCGAGCCATGGCTACACCTTC. Translating it yields CASSLPGQASHGYTF. Combining the CDR3 with reference TRBV7-2 and TRBJ1-2 gives the whole variable domain GAGVSQSPSNKVTEKGKDVELRCDPISGHTALYWYRQSLGQGLEFLIYFQGNSAPDKSGLPSDRFSAERTGGSVSTLTIQRTQQEDSAVYLCASSLPGQASHGYTFGSGTRLTVV.

This chain uses TRBV4-1 with TRBJ2-2, with D tentatively TRBD1 (5 bases). Germline V gene lookup returns CDR1 MGHRA and CDR2 YSYEKL. The CDR3 is 17 amino acids. Trimming removed 1 base at V and 1 base at J, with 13 bases between. The CDR3 spells CASSQGLRVGNTGELFF. The CDR3, as DNA: TGCGCCAGCAGCCAAGGCCTCAGGGTCGGGAACACCGGGGAGCTGTTTTTT.

The J gene is TRBJ2-3, the V gene TRBV7-9; 11 bases are a match to TRBD2. The CDR3 runs 15 residues. Per the germline V gene, CDR1 is SEHNR and CDR2 is FQNEAQ (reference sequence). V gave up 2 bases and J gave up 6 bases; unmatched junction bases: 4. CDR3 DNA sequence: TGTGCCAGCAGCTTACTAGCGGGGGGTTATGATACGCAGTATTTT. This gives the protein CASSLLAGGYDTQYF. Combining the CDR3 with reference TRBV7-9 and TRBJ2-3 gives the whole variable domain DTGVSQNPRHKITKRGQNVTFRCDPISEHNRLYWYRQTLGQGPEFLTYFQNEAQLEKSRLLSDRFSAERPKGSFSTLEIQRTEQGDSAMYLCASSLLAGGYDTQYFGPGTRLTVL.

CDR3 residues: CASSLGLAGSYNEQFF. The CDR3 nucleotides are TGTGCCAGCAGCTTGGGACTAGCGGGCTCCTACAATGAGCAGTTCTTC. This rearrangement joins TRBV7-9 to TRBJ2-1, with 12 positions matching TRBD2. CDR3 length: 16 amino acids. V trimming: 3 bases; J trimming: 0 bases; junction bases outside the gene matches: 0. The germline CDR1 and CDR2 sequences are SEHNR and FQNEAQ (reference sequence).